The next 5 T cell receptor beta chains were all read from a single sample in a study of response to subunit inactivated influenza vaccine. TCRdb reprocessed the RT-PCR reads via MiXCR and lists one record per CDR3 protein. This table has about 170,000 distinct CDR3 sequences, roughly 12% appearing once. These records were also assigned to another study, of T cells expressing NK-cell markers. That study reports: 5'RACE template switching with UMIs produced the TCR beta cDNA.

The sequences come from CD8+ T cells sorted from PBMCs, collected approximately 13 days after vaccination. The receptors originated from a man aged 45-60 years who received an inactivated influenza vaccine.

This clonotype turned up a few times. CDR3 residues: CAWAGLAGTVTQETQYF. CDR3 coding DNA: TGTGCCTGGGCGGGACTAGCGGGTACCGTAACACAAGAGACCCAGTACTTC. V is TRBV30 and J is TRBJ2-5, with TRBD2 identical over 12 bases. This CDR3 region has 17 residues. The V gene end was trimmed by 5 bases and the J gene end by 2 bases; junction bases not matched to a gene: 12. Germline loops: CDR1 GTSNPN, CDR2 SVGIG (reference sequence).

This clonotype has more than one count but fewer than ten. The CDR3 sequence: CASRTGQFSNQPQHF. CDR3 DNA: TGTGCCAGCAGGACCGGACAGTTTAGCAATCAGCCCCAGCATTTT. The rearrangement uses TRBV6-1 and TRBJ1-5, with TRBD1 as a possible D gene (6 bases). V was shortened by 6 bases and J by 0 bases, with 12 bases between the two germline ends. The CDR3 runs 15 residues. CDR1 is MNHNS and CDR2 is SASEGT in the germline V gene.

This clonotype was counted many times. The chain employs TRBV6-2 or TRBV6-3 and TRBJ2-2; no reliable D call. V was trimmed by 5 bases and J by 6 bases, leaving 10 bases between them. The CDR3 consists of 13 residues. CDR1 and CDR2 (germline): MNHEY, SVGEGT. The CDR3: CASSPSKPGELFF. DNA for the CDR3: TGTGCCAGCAGTCCATCGAAGCCCGGGGAGCTGTTTTTT.

This clonotype was observed many times. The chain couples TRBV12-3 or TRBV12-4 to TRBJ1-1; possibly TRBD1 for D (6 bases). Trimming stripped 3 bases from V and 1 base from J, with 9 bases between. The CDR3 sequence is 14 residues long. As DNA, the CDR3 is TGTGCCAGCAGTTTTTTGGGACAGAACACTGAAGCTTTCTTT. It codes for CASSFLGQNTEAFF.

This clonotype was seen ten or more times. The rearrangement links TRBV2 to TRBJ2-2, with D hard to call. Trimming removed 8 bases from V and 1 base from J, with 8 bases in between. CDR1 and CDR2 from the germline V gene are SNHLY and FYNNEI. This CDR3 has 13 residues. DNA of the CDR3: TGTGCCAGCCGCAACGGGAACACCGGGGAGCTGTTTTTT. It specifies CASRNGNTGELFF.